This T cell receptor (beta chain) appears in the sequencing data of a study of blood T cell repertoires in COVID-19. Overall study context: The study drew acute and convalescent COVID-19 samples from the United States, Italy and Spain. T cells, B-cell-depleted T cells, or PBMCs provided the cDNA or gDNA that served as material.

Assay: immunoSEQ multiplex PCR; the TCRdb copy retains only in-frame clones and omits some. The sample contains under 250,000 clones, 75% to 85% of which appear only once. Trimming pared 5 bases from V and 2 bases from J, leaving 7 bases between. CDR1 SEHNR and CDR2 FQNEAQ come from the germline V gene (reference sequence). CDR3 length equals 13 residues. V gene TRBV7-9 combines with J gene TRBJ2-1; D gene uncertain. The receptor's source is a human donor in a cohort sampled during active COVID-19. Sequencing was carried out using peripheral blood. CDR3 protein: CASSPVPYNEQFF. CDR3 coding DNA: TGTGCCAGCAGCCCGGTTCCCTACAATGAGCAGTTCTTC. Combining the CDR3 with reference TRBV7-9 and TRBJ2-1 gives the whole variable domain DTGVSQNPRHKITKRGQNVTFRCDPISEHNRLYWYRQTLGQGPEFLTYFQNEAQLEKSRLLSDRFSAERPKGSFSTLEIQRTEQGDSAMYLCASSPVPYNEQFFGPGTRLTVL.